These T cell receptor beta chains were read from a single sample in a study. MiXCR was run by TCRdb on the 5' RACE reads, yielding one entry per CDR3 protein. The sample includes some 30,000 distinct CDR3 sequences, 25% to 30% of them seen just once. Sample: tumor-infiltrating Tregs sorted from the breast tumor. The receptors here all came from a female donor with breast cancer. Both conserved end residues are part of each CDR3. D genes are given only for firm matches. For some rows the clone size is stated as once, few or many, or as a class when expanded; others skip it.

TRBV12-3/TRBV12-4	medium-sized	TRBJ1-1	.	CASSSRGDTEAFF	TGTGCCAGCAGTTCCCGTGGGGACACTGAAGCTTTCTTT
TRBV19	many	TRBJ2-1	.	CASTSVIGFYNEQFF	TGTGCCAGTACCAGTGTAATCGGGTTCTACAATGAGCAGTTCTTC
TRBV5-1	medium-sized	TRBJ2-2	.	CASRLGARDTGELFF	TGCGCCAGCAGACTCGGGGCGCGGGACACCGGGGAGCTGTTTTTT
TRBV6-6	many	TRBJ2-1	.	CASRLQSPSYNEQFF	TGTGCCAGCCGCTTACAGTCCCCCTCCTACAATGAGCAGTTCTTC
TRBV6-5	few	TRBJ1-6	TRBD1	CASSYSLRGGEGSPLHF	TGTGCCAGCAGTTACTCCCTGCGAGGGGGCGAGGGTTCACCCCTCCACTTT
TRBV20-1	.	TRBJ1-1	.	CSARDGRRRFEAFF	TGCAGTGCTAGAGATGGCAGGAGGCGCTTTGAAGCTTTCTTT
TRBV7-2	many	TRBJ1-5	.	CASSPGGNQPQHF	TGTGCCAGCAGCCCCGGGGGCAATCAGCCCCAGCATTTT
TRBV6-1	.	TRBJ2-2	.	CPSSEALQNTGELFF	TGTCCCAGCAGTGAAGCCTTGCAGAACACCGGGGAGCTGTTTTTT
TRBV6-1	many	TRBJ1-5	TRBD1	CASGTGDQPQHF	TGTGCCAGTGGGACAGGGGATCAGCCCCAGCATTTT
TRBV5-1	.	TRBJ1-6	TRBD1	CASSFRTGNSPLHF	TGCGCCAGCAGCTTCAGGACAGGGAATTCACCCCTCCACTTT
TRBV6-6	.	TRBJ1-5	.	CASSYTDSFGPPQHF	TGTGCCAGCAGTTACACCGACAGTTTCGGTCCGCCCCAGCATTTT
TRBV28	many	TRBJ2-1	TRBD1	CASSNARQGVRRDNEQFF	TGTGCCAGCAGTAACGCCCGACAGGGGGTGAGGCGGGACAATGAGCAGTTCTTC
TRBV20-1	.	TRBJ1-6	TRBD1	CSARVEGAGNSPLHF	TGCAGTGCTAGAGTGGAGGGGGCTGGTAATTCACCCCTCCACTTT
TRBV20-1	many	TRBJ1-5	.	CSARDHSRGGQPQHF	TGCAGTGCTAGAGATCATTCGCGGGGAGGTCAGCCCCAGCATTTT
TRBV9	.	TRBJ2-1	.	CASSVGRNNEQFF	TGTGCCAGCAGCGTAGGTAGAAACAATGAGCAGTTCTTC
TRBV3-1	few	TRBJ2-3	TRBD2	CASSQDSGERSDTQYF	TGTGCCAGCAGCCAAGATAGCGGGGAGAGGTCAGATACGCAGTATTTT
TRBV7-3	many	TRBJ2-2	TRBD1	CASSLGGQGNTGELFF	TGTGCCAGCAGCTTGGGGGGACAGGGGAACACCGGGGAGCTGTTTTTT
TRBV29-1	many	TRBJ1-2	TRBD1	CSVWSLRQGADYGYTF	TGCAGCGTTTGGTCTCTGCGGCAGGGGGCCGACTATGGCTACACCTTC
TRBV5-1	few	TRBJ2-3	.	CASSTKGRSDTQYF	TGCGCCAGCAGTACAAAGGGGCGATCAGATACGCAGTATTTT
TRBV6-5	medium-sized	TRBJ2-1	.	CASRLRPGVRYNEQFF	TGTGCCAGCAGGCTTCGGCCGGGAGTAAGGTACAATGAGCAGTTCTTC
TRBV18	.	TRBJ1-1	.	CASSPPNGKNTEAFF	TGTGCCAGCTCACCACCGAACGGAAAGAACACTGAAGCTTTCTTT
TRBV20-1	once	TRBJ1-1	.	CSASGLQGMNTEAFF	TGCAGTGCTAGTGGGCTCCAAGGCATGAACACTGAAGCTTTCTTT
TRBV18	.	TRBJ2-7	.	CASSPGIYEQYF	TGTGCCAGCTCACCAGGGATTTACGAGCAGTACTTC
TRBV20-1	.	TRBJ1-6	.	CSASQESSYNSPLHF	TGCAGTGCTAGCCAGGAGAGCTCCTATAATTCACCCCTCCACTTT
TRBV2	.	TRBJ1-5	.	CASSEDRTGSNQPQHF	TGTGCCAGCAGTGAAGACAGGACCGGTAGTAATCAGCCCCAGCATTTT
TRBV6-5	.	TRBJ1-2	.	CASSLNRDKYGYTF	TGTGCCAGCAGTTTGAACAGGGACAAATATGGCTACACCTTC
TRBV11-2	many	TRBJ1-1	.	CASSLRAVGSSTEAFF	TGTGCCAGCAGCTTAAGGGCGGTCGGAAGTTCCACTGAAGCTTTCTTT
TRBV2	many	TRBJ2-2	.	CASHRDGDTGELFF	TGTGCCAGCCATCGGGACGGGGACACCGGGGAGCTGTTTTTT
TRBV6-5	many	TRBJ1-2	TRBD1	CASSRLLRGQLNYGYTF	TGTGCCAGCAGCCGACTCTTGAGGGGACAGCTTAACTATGGCTACACCTTC
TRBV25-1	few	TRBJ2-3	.	CASSDELRSLTDTQYF	TGTGCCAGCAGTGACGAACTCAGAAGCCTCACAGATACGCAGTATTTT
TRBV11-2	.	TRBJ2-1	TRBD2	CASSLESQREYNEQFF	TGTGCCAGCAGCTTAGAGTCCCAGCGGGAATACAATGAGCAGTTCTTC
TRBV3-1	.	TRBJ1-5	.	CASSPTPFGNQPQHF	TGTGCCAGCAGCCCTACCCCTTTCGGGAATCAGCCCCAGCATTTT
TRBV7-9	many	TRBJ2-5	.	CASSLAGAKETQYF	TGTGCCAGCAGCTTAGCGGGGGCGAAAGAGACCCAGTACTTC
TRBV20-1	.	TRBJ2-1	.	CSASPLRYNEQFF	TGCAGTGCTAGTCCCTTAAGGTACAATGAGCAGTTCTTC
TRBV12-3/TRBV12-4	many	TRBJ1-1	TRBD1	CASSRQGNTEAFF	TGTGCCAGCAGTCGACAGGGGAACACTGAAGCTTTCTTT
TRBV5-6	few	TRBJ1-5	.	CASSFGGGQRNQPQHF	TGTGCCAGCAGCTTCGGCGGGGGCCAAAGAAATCAGCCCCAGCATTTT
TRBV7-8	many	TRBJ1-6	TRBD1	CASSSRTGSNSPLHF	TGTGCCAGCAGCTCAAGGACAGGTTCCAATTCACCCCTCCACTTT
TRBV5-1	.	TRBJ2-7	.	CASSLAMQVAPYEQYF	TGCGCCAGCAGCTTGGCCATGCAGGTTGCACCCTACGAGCAGTACTTC
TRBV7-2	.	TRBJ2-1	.	CASSRRGRYNEQFF	TGTGCCAGCAGCCGGAGGGGACGGTACAATGAGCAGTTCTTC
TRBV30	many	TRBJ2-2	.	CAWSVLANTGELFF	TGTGCCTGGAGTGTACTTGCGAACACCGGGGAGCTGTTTTTT
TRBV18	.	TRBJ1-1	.	CASLQGNTEAFF	TGTGCCAGCTTACAGGGGAACACTGAAGCTTTCTTT
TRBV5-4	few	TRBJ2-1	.	CASSLDLRDNEQFF	TGTGCCAGCAGCTTGGATTTGCGGGACAATGAGCAGTTCTTC
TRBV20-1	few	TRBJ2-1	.	CSARGGFRNEQFF	TGCAGTGCTAGAGGGGGATTCCGCAATGAGCAGTTCTTC
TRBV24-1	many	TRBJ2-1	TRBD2	CATSHASGRYNEQFF	TGTGCCACCAGTCATGCTAGCGGGCGCTACAATGAGCAGTTCTTC
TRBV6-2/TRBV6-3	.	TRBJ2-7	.	CASRPSPGGGSSYEQYF	TGTGCCAGCAGACCCAGCCCTGGTGGGGGGAGCTCCTACGAGCAGTACTTC
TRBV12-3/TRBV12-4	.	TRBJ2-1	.	CASRRGRSGLNEQFF	TGTGCCAGCAGAAGGGGACGTTCCGGTCTCAATGAGCAGTTCTTC
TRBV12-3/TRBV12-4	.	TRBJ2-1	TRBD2	CASSTGALAANNERFF	TGTGCCAGCAGTACTGGGGCACTAGCGGCAAACAATGAGCGGTTCTTC
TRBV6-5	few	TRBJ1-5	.	CACRRGQGNQPQHF	TGTGCCTGCCGGCGAGGGCAGGGTAATCAGCCCCAGCATTTT
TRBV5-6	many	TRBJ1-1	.	CASSLSVNTEAFF	TGTGCCAGCAGCTTGTCGGTGAACACTGAAGCTTTCTTT
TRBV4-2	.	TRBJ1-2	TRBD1	CASSPTGGNYGYTF	TGTGCCAGCAGCCCAACAGGGGGCAACTATGGCTACACCTTC
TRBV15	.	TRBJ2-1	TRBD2	CATSRTTSGEPNEQFF	TGTGCCACCAGCAGAACGACTAGCGGGGAACCGAATGAGCAGTTCTTC
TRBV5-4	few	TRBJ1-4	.	CASSSRAGAGEKLFF	TGTGCCAGCAGCTCCCGTGCGGGGGCGGGTGAAAAACTGTTTTTT
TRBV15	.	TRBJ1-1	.	CATSRRGRPEVAFF	TGTGCCACCAGCCGCCGGGGTAGGCCCGAGGTCGCTTTCTTT
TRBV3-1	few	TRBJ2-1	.	CASSQVSMLFF	TGTGCCAGCAGCCAAGTTAGCATGCTGTTCTTC
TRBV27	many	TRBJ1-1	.	CASSLWGGGSHTEAFF	TGTGCCAGCAGTTTATGGGGGGGCGGGAGTCACACTGAAGCTTTCTTT
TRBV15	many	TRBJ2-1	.	CATSSRTLKRDPSSYNEQFF	TGTGCCACCAGCAGTAGGACGCTTAAGAGGGACCCTAGCTCCTACAATGAGCAGTTCTTC